Presented here are 3 T cell receptor beta chains from one specimen sequenced in a study of blood T cell repertoires in COVID-19. Data came from immunoSEQ multiplex PCR; TCRdb stores just in-frame clones and leaves some out. The sample includes under 90,000 clones, around 83% of them seen just once. Sequencing was performed on peripheral blood. The receptors come from a man older than 75 with acute or convalescent COVID-19.

The V gene is TRBV6-1, the J gene TRBJ1-2; possible D gene TRBD1, 5 bases. The CDR3 runs 13 residues. The V and J ends lost 2 bases and 3 bases respectively, with 7 bases between them. Germline values: CDR1 MNHNS, CDR2 SASEGT. CDR3 protein: CASSEMTDYGYTF. As DNA, the CDR3 is TGTGCCAGCAGTGAAATGACAGACTATGGCTACACCTTC.

The chain joins TRBV6-1 to TRBJ2-1, with unresolved D. The germline CDR1 and CDR2 sequences are MNHNS and SASEGT. This CDR3 comprises 15 residues. With 3 bases removed from V and 6 bases from J, the gap between germline ends came to 15 bases. In DNA form, the CDR3 reads TGTGCCAGCAGTGATGGGCGTTTCCGGTTCAATGAGCAGTTCTTC. It codes for CASSDGRFRFNEQFF.

The genes are TRBV7-2 and TRBJ2-7; 13 bases match TRBD2. Per germline, CDR1 SGHTA and CDR2 FQGNSA. This CDR3 spans 15 amino acids. V trimming: 3 bases; J trimming: 3 bases; junction bases outside the gene matches: 2. CDR3 sequence: CASSFRTSGSYEQYF. Here the CDR3 DNA reads TGTGCCAGCAGCTTTCGGACTAGCGGGAGCTACGAGCAGTACTTC.